This T cell receptor beta chain was observed in a study of blood T cell repertoires in COVID-19. The wider study: In each case, the material was cDNA or gDNA derived from T cells, B-cell-depleted T cells, or PBMCs.

CDR1 is SGHNT and CDR2 is YYREEE in the germline V gene (reference sequence). J gave up 5 bases and V 3 bases, and 7 bases lay outside the gene matches. This CDR3 region has 15 residues. Using immunoSEQ multiplex PCR, the repertoire was profiled, and TCRdb retains in-frame clones only, with some absent. The sample records some 530,000 clones, 88% being singletons. Participants reported their clinical history, and cohort assignment relied on those reports. Sample: PBMCs or T cells enriched from blood (not recorded which). The receptor's source is a woman aged 60-75 years who had recovered from COVID-19. The chain couples TRBV5-4 to TRBJ2-3, with TRBD1 matching over 9 bases. CDR3 residues: CASSYKQGAKDTQYF. The CDR3 bases are TGTGCCAGCAGCTACAAACAGGGGGCGAAAGATACGCAGTATTTT.